The 25 T cell receptor beta chains below all came from one sample that was sequenced in a study of shared clonotypes between healthy human individuals. CD45RO negativity and positive selection for CCR7 defined naive CD8 cells, a population that excluded terminally differentiated effector memory CD45RA+ cells. Only in-frame clones appear in the TCRdb table, and some are missing; sequencing was by immunoSEQ multiplex PCR. The sample lists some 2 million clones, roughly 95% occurring once. Sequencing input: naive CD8+ T cells sorted from blood. The receptors originated from a young man in good health.

The J gene is TRBJ1-1, the V gene TRBV11-2, with D perhaps matching TRBD1 (6 bases). Germline V CDR1 and CDR2: SGHAT, FQNNGV. This CDR3 is built from 16 residues. The V end lost 0 bases, the J end lost 1 base, and 12 bases lay between the germline ends. CDR3 region: CASSLDGTGPNTEAFF. The CDR3 bases are TGTGCCAGCAGCTTAGATGGCACAGGGCCGAACACTGAAGCTTTCTTT.

This chain connects TRBV9 to TRBJ2-7; 14 bases are shared with TRBD2. The trim removed 2 bases at V and 5 bases at J, leaving 6 bases unmatched. CDR3 size: 16 residues. Germline CDR1 reads SGDLS; CDR2 reads YYNGEE. The CDR3 DNA follows: TGTGCCAGCAGCGTCTCGGGACTAGCGGGAGTCGACGAGCAGTACTTC. It translates to CASSVSGLAGVDEQYF.

This clone was seen only once. V and J are TRBV5-6 and TRBJ2-7, with 12 bases matching TRBD2. With 2 bases clipped from V and 0 bases from J, the junction kept 6 bases outside the gene matches. The germline CDR1 and CDR2 sequences are SGHDT and YYEEEE. The CDR3 spans 17 residues. CDR3 sequence: CASSFGTSGFVSYEQYF. In DNA, the CDR3 is TGTGCCAGCAGCTTCGGGACTAGCGGGTTCGTCTCCTACGAGCAGTACTTC. Full variable domain (missing parts from reference TRBV5-6 and TRBJ2-7): DAGVTQSPTHLIKTRGQQVTLRCSPKSGHDTVSWYQQALGQGPQFIFQYYEEEERQRGNFPDRFSGHQFPNYSSELNVNALLLGDSALYLCASSFGTSGFVSYEQYFGPGTRLTVT.

The chain employs TRBV28 and TRBJ1-4; D is unresolved. The germline CDR1 and CDR2 sequences are MDHEN and SYDVKM. This CDR3 has 15 residues. V was clipped by 5 bases and J by 4 bases, with 14 bases between them. CDR3 amino acids: CASSTLMGFNEKLFF. The DNA of the CDR3 is TGTGCCAGCAGTACACTTATGGGATTTAATGAAAAACTGTTTTTT. The full variable domain, completed using reference TRBV28 and TRBJ1-4, is DVKVTQSSRYLVKRTGEKVFLECVQDMDHENMFWYRQDPGLGLRLIYFSYDVKMKEKGDIPEGYSVSREKKERFSLILESASTNQTSMYLCASSTLMGFNEKLFFGSGTQLSVL.

The J gene is TRBJ2-7, the V gene TRBV10-3, with D perhaps matching TRBD2 (5 bases). Per germline, CDR1 ENHRY and CDR2 SYGVKD. The CDR3 sequence is 13 residues long. Trimming left V 7 bases short and J 4 bases short, with 14 bases between. The CDR3 DNA reads as TGTGCCATCAACGAGGGTCACCGGTACGAGCAGTACTTC. Amino acid sequence: CAINEGHRYEQYF.

In DNA, the CDR3 is TGTGCCTGGAGTAAGACTGCCGGGACCCCAGGGGGGTATGGCTACACCTTC. Its translation is CAWSKTAGTPGGYGYTF. The chain employs TRBV30 and TRBJ1-2, with 7 bases aligning to TRBD1. V trimming: 2 bases; J trimming: 5 bases; junction bases outside the gene matches: 17. The length of the CDR3 is 17 residues. The V gene's germline CDR1 is GTSNPN and CDR2 SVGIG (reference sequence).

This rearrangement joins TRBV5-5 to TRBJ2-3; no clear D gene. The germline CDR1 and CDR2 sequences are SGHKS and YYEKEE (reference sequence). V was clipped by 2 bases and J by 0 bases, with 4 bases between them. The CDR3 is 13 residues long. The CDR3, as DNA: TGTGCCAGCAGCTTAGGTAGCACAGATACGCAGTATTTT. It encodes CASSLGSTDTQYF.

In the case of this clone: The sample holds other DNA sequences that translate to the same CDR3. This sequence joins TRBV7-9 and TRBJ1-4; TRBD1 agrees at 9 bases. The CDR3 length is 13 residues. Germline trimming cut 4 bases from V and 6 bases from J; bases unmatched to any gene: 0. Germline V gives CDR1 SEHNR, CDR2 FQNEAQ (reference sequence). The CDR3 protein is CASSWTGDEKLFF. In DNA, the CDR3 is TGTGCCAGCAGCTGGACAGGGGATGAAAAACTGTTTTTT.

Regarding this clone: Other DNA sequences of this sample code for an identical CDR3. This chain joins TRBV5-1 and TRBJ2-7; the D is unclear. The CDR3 length is 11 residues. V lost 5 bases and J lost 1, with 4 bases in between. Per the germline V gene, CDR1 is SGHRS and CDR2 is YFSETQ. The CDR3 loop is CASRLSYEQYF. The CDR3 region has the DNA TGCGCCAGCAGATTATCCTACGAGCAGTACTTC. Combining the CDR3 with reference TRBV5-1 and TRBJ2-7 gives the whole variable domain KAGVTQTPRYLIKTRGQQVTLSCSPISGHRSVSWYQQTPGQGLQFLFEYFSETQRNKGNFPGRFSGRQFSNSRSEMNVSTLELGDSALYLCASRLSYEQYFGPGTRLTVT.

This sequence joins TRBV4-1 and TRBJ2-5, with D tentatively TRBD2 (6 bases). Germline V lookup: CDR1 MGHRA, CDR2 YSYEKL. The CDR3 runs to 17 residues. The V end was cut by 5 bases, the J end by 5 bases, with 24 bases between. The CDR3 DNA reads as TGCGCCAGCAGCGAGGATGGGGGGACCCTGGGGTTGGAGACCCAGTACTTC. Translating it yields CASSEDGGTLGLETQYF.

A note on this clone: The sample holds other DNA sequences that translate to the same CDR3. The gene calls are TRBV5-6 and TRBJ2-7; no firm D call. The ends were cut back, 2 bases at V and 1 base at J, with 7 bases in the middle. Germline V lookup: CDR1 SGHDT, CDR2 YYEEEE. This CDR3 has 13 residues. CDR3 sequence (DNA): TGTGCCAGCAGCTTCGGTAGTTCCTACGAGCAGTACTTC. As protein: CASSFGSSYEQYF.

The chain employs TRBV13 and TRBJ2-7, with TRBD1 matching over 9 bases. This CDR3 region has 16 residues. With V trimmed by 3 bases and J by 1 base, 7 bases remained unmatched. CDR1 and CDR2 (germline): PRHDT, FYEKMQ (reference sequence). As DNA, the CDR3 is TGTGCCAGCAGCTTTGGACAGGGGATCGGGTCCTACGAGCAGTACTTC. Translated: CASSFGQGIGSYEQYF.

This chain links TRBV19 with TRBJ2-7; D perhaps matches TRBD2 (5 bases). The CDR3 loop spans 17 amino acids. V lost 0 bases and J 1 base, leaving 16 bases between the germline ends. Germline V gene sequence: CDR1 LNHDA, CDR2 SQIVND (reference sequence). DNA for the CDR3: TGTGCCAGTAGTATAGATCTTGTCGGGGTGGGTTCCTACGAGCAGTACTTC. Translation: CASSIDLVGVGSYEQYF.

The CDR3 spells CANKRVQGEDTQYF. In DNA, the CDR3 is TGTGCCAACAAGCGGGTACAGGGGGAAGATACGCAGTATTTT. The chain has TRBV2 and TRBJ2-3; 8 nucleotides match TRBD1. This CDR3 contains 14 residues. After removal of 10 bases from V and 5 bases from J, the junction contained 11 bases not matched to a gene. Germline CDR1 SNHLY, CDR2 FYNNEI.

Note on this clone: The sample holds other DNA sequences that translate to the same CDR3. This chain links TRBV19 with TRBJ1-2, with a tentative D call TRBD1 (5 bases). The V gene's germline CDR1 is LNHDA and CDR2 SQIVND (reference sequence). V was cut by 2 bases and J by 3 bases, with 7 bases left in between. This CDR3 region has 13 residues. CDR3 loop: CASSILGDYGYTF. The CDR3 region has the DNA TGTGCCAGTAGTATACTGGGGGACTATGGCTACACCTTC.

This clone was seen many times. The same CDR3 arises from other DNA sequences in this sample as well. The chain carries TRBV30 and TRBJ1-2; D ambiguous. Per the germline V gene, CDR1 is GTSNPN and CDR2 is SVGIG (reference sequence). V was trimmed by 2 bases and J by 8 bases, leaving 12 bases between them. CDR3 size: 12 residues. This CDR3 reads CAWSYFSGGYTF. The CDR3 DNA reads TGTGCCTGGAGTTATTTCTCCGGCGGCTACACCTTC.

The rearrangement uses TRBV25-1 and TRBJ1-1; D unresolved. The length of the CDR3 is 13 residues. V lost 7 bases to trimming and J lost 3 bases, with 12 bases between them. From germline, CDR1 is MGHDK and CDR2 SYGVNS. The CDR3: CASKGPTDTEAFF. The CDR3 coding sequence is TGTGCCAGCAAAGGACCCACGGACACTGAAGCTTTCTTT.

This clone was seen once. J is TRBJ1-6 and V is TRBV7-2; D is unresolved. Germline CDR1 is SGHTA and CDR2 is FQGNSA. This CDR3 spans 16 amino acids. Deletions cut 2 bases from V and 0 bases from J, with 8 bases between. CDR3 protein: CASSLKGSSYNSPLHF. Written as DNA, the CDR3 is TGTGCCAGCAGCTTAAAAGGGAGCTCCTATAATTCACCCCTCCACTTT.

V and J are TRBV2 and TRBJ1-2; 7 positions match TRBD1. The V gene's germline CDR1 is SNHLY and CDR2 FYNNEI. V lost 6 bases and J lost 4; bases outside the gene matches: 5. The CDR3 runs 13 residues. The CDR3 loop reads CASSVGQSYGYTF. The CDR3 DNA follows: TGTGCCAGCAGCGTGGGACAGTCCTATGGCTACACCTTC.

The chain joins TRBV5-6 to TRBJ1-6; D is uncertain. Trimming took 2 bases from V and 14 from J, leaving 11 bases between them. CDR1 is SGHDT and CDR2 is YYEEEE in the germline V gene. This CDR3 has 12 amino acids. DNA for the CDR3: TGTGCCAGCAGCTTTGGAATTTTGGCCCTCCACTTT. Its translation is CASSFGILALHF.

J is TRBJ2-1 and V is TRBV9, with 8 bases that match TRBD2. This CDR3 has 14 residues. V shed 5 bases, J shed 5 bases, and the junction held 6 bases outside the gene matches. CDR1 SGDLS and CDR2 YYNGEE come from the germline V gene. The CDR3 sequence: CASRSGLGNNEQFF. The CDR3 coding sequence is TGTGCCAGCAGATCGGGACTAGGGAACAATGAGCAGTTCTTC.

The V and J genes are TRBV4-3 and TRBJ2-1, with D possibly TRBD2 on 6 matching bases. Germline-derived CDR1 and CDR2 are LGHNA and YSLEER. V lost 0 bases and J lost 0, with 12 bases in between. This CDR3 has 17 residues. The CDR3 DNA reads as TGCGCCAGCAGCCAAGAACCCGCGGGAAGCTCCTACAATGAGCAGTTCTTC. Translating gives CASSQEPAGSSYNEQFF.

V is TRBV14 and J is TRBJ2-7; 11 bases fit TRBD1. After removal of 0 bases from V and 4 bases from J, the junction contained 8 bases not matched to a gene. The germline gives CDR1 SGHDN, CDR2 FVKESK. This CDR3 has 17 amino acids. The CDR3 is CASSQDPPGQGAYEQYF. CDR3 coding DNA: TGTGCCAGCAGCCAAGATCCCCCCGGACAGGGGGCTTACGAGCAGTACTTC.

This rearrangement joins TRBV9 to TRBJ2-7; D is uncertain. This CDR3 is built from 14 residues. Germline loops: CDR1 SGDLS, CDR2 YYNGEE. The V and J ends lost 4 bases and 6 bases respectively, with 17 bases between them. The CDR3 nucleotides read TGTGCCAGCAGCTCAACCTCCACCGAGATCGAGCAGTACTTC. This encodes CASSSTSTEIEQYF.

This clone turned up a few times. This chain joins TRBV7-9 and TRBJ2-7; D not resolved. V lost 7 bases and J lost 5, with 12 bases in between. CDR3 length equals 12 residues. CDR1 and CDR2 from the germline V gene are SEHNR and FQNEAQ (reference sequence). CDR3 in DNA: TGTGCCAGCAAGGCCCAAAGGGACGAGCAGTACTTC. It yields the protein CASKAQRDEQYF.